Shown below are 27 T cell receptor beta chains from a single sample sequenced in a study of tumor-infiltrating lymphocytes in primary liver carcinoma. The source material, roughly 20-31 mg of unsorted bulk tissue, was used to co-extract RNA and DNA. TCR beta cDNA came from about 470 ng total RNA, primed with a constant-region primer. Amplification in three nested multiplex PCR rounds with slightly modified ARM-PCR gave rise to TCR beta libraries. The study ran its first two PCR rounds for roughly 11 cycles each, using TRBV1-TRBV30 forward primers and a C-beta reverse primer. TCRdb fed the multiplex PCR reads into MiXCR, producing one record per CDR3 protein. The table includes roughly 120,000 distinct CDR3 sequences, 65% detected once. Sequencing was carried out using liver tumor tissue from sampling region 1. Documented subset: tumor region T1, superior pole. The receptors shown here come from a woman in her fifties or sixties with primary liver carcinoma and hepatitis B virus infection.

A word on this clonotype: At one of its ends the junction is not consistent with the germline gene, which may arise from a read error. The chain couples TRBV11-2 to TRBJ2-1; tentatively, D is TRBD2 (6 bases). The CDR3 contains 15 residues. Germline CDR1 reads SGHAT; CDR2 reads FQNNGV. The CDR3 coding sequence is TGTGCCAGCACGCTAGGGCTAGCGTTCGACAATGAGCGGTTCTTC. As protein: CASTLGLAFDNERFF.

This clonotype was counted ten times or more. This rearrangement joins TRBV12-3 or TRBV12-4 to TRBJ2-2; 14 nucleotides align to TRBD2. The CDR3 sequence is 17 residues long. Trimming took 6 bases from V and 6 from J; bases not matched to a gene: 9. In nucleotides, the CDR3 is TGTGCCAGCAGACCGGGACTAGCGGGAGTTATAGCCGGGGAGCTGTTTTTT. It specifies CASRPGLAGVIAGELFF.

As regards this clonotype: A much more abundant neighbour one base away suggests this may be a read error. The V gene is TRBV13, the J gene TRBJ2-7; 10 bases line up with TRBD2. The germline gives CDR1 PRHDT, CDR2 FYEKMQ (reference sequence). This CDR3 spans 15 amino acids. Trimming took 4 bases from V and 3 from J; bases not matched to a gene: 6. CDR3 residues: CASSSRTSGLYEQYF. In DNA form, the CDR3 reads TGTGCCAGCAGCTCCCGGACTAGCGGACTCTACGAGCAGTACTTC.

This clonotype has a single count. The CDR3 sequence: CASSQGVAGQGQFFTEAFF. In DNA, the CDR3 is TGTGCCAGCAGCCAGGGAGTCGCTGGGCAGGGGCAATTTTTCACTGAAGCTTTCTTT. The chain couples TRBV14 to TRBJ1-1; maybe TRBD1 (6 bases). The CDR3 consists of 19 residues. Trimming shortened V by 3 bases and J by 4 bases, and 27 bases separated the two germline ends. Germline CDR1 SGHDN, CDR2 FVKESK.

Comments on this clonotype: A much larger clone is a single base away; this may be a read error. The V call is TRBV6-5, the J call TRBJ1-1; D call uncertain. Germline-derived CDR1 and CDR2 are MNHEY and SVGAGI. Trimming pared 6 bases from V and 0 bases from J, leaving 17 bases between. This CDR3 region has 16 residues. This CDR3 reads CASRGLRLGMNTEAFF. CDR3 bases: TGTGCCAGCAGAGGACTACGTCTAGGGATGAACACTGAAGCTTTCTTT.

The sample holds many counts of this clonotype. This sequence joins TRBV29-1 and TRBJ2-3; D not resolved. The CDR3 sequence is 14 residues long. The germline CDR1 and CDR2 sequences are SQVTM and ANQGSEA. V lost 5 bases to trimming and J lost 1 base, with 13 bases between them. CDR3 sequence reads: CSVQAHARTDTQYF. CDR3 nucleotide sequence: TGCAGCGTTCAGGCACACGCCCGCACAGATACGCAGTATTTT.

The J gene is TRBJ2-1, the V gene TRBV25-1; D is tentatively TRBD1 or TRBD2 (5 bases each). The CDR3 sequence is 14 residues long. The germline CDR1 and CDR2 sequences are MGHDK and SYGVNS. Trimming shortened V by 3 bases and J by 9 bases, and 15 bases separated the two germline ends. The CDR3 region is CASSDRGEVVEQFF. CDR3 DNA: TGTGCCAGCAGTGACCGAGGGGAAGTGGTTGAGCAGTTCTTC.

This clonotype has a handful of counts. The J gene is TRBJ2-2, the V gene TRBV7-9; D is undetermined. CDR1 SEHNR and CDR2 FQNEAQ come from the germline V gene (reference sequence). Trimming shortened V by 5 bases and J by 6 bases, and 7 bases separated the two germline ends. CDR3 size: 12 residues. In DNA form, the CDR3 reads TGTGCCAGCAGCCCCCCCGCCGGGGAGCTGTTTTTT. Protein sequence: CASSPPAGELFF.

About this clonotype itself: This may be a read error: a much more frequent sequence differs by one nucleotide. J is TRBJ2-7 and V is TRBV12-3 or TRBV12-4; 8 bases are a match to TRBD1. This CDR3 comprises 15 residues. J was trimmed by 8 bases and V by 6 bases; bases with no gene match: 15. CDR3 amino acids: CASSLGTGRIHKQYF. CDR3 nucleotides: TGTGCCAGCAGCCTCGGGACAGGTAGAATCCACAAGCAGTACTTC.

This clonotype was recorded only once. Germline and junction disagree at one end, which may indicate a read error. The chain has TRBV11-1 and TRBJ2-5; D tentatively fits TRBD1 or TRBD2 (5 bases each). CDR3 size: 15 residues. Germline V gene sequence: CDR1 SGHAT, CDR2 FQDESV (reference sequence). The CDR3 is CASSRGFRGREIQYF. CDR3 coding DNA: TGTGCCAGCAGCAGGGGTTTCCGGGGCCGAGAGATCCAGTACTTC.

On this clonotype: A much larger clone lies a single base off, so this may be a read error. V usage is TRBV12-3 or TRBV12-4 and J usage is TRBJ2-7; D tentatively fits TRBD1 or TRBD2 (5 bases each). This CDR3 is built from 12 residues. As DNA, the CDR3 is TGTGCCAGCAGTTTGGGGGTCTACAAGCAGTACTTC. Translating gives CASSLGVYKQYF.

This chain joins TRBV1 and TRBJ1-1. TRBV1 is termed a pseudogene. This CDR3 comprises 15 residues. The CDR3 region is CTSSQSLRRTTEAFF. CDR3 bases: TGCACCAGCAGCCAATCCCTTCGGCGGACCACTGAAGCTTTCTTT.

The CDR3 nucleotides read TGTGCCAGCAGCTTAACCCTGGCGACGTTCTTCAACGATGAGCAGTTCTTC. Protein sequence: CASSLTLATFFNDEQFF. This chain uses TRBV11-2 with TRBJ2-1; D remains unclear. The V and J ends lost 2 bases and 8 bases respectively, with 22 bases between them. The CDR3 runs to 17 residues. Germline CDR1 is SGHAT and CDR2 is FQNNGV.

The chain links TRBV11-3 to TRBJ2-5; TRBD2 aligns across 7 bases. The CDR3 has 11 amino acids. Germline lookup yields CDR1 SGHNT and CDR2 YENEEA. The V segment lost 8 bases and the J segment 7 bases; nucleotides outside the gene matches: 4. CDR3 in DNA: TGTGCCAGCGCTGGGAGGGGGACCCAGTACTTC. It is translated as CASAGRGTQYF.

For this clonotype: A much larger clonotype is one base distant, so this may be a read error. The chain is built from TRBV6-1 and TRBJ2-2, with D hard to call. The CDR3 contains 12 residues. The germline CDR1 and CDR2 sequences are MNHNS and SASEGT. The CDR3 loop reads CVSRPNTGELFF. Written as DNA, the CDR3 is TGTGTCAGCAGGCCGAACACCGGGGAGCTGTTTTTT.

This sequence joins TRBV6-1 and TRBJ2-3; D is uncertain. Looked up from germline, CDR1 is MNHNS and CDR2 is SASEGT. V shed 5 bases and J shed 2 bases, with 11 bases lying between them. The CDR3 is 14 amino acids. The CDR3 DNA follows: TGTGCCAGCAGTTCCCCGAGCCACACAGATACGCAGTATTTT. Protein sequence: CASSSPSHTDTQYF.

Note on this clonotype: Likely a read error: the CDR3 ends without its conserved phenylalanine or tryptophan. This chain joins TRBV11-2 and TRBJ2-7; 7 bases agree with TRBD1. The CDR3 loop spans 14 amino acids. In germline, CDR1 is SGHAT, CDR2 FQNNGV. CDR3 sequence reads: CDSGHRDSPYEQYL. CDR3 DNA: TGTGACAGCGGCCACCGGGACAGCCCCTACGAGCAGTACTTG.

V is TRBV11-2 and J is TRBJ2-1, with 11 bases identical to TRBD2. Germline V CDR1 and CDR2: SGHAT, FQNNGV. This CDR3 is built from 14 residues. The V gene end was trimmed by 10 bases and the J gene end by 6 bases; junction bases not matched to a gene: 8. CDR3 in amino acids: CANCLTSGTNEQFF. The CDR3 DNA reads TGTGCCAACTGCCTGACTAGCGGGACCAATGAGCAGTTCTTC.

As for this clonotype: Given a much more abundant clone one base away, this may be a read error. CDR3 residues: CASMEDVQFF. CDR3 nucleotides: TGTGCCAGCATGGAGGATGTGCAGTTCTTC. V usage is TRBV6-6 and J usage is TRBJ2-1; D possibly corresponds to TRBD2 (5 bases). Germline CDR1 reads MNHNY; CDR2 reads SVGAGI (reference sequence). The CDR3 spans 10 residues. Trimming stripped 7 bases from V and 12 bases from J, with 10 bases between.

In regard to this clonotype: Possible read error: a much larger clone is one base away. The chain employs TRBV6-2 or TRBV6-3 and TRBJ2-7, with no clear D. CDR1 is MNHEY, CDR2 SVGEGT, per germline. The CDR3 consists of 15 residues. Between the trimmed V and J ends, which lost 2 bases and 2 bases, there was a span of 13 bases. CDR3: CASSYGRLQTYEQYF. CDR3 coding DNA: TGTGCCAGCAGTTACGGCAGGTTGCAAACCTACGAGCAGTACTTC.

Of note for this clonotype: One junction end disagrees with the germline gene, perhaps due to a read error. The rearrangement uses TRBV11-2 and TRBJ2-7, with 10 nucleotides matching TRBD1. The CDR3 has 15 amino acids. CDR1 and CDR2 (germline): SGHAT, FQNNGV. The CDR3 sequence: CTSSPGQGDYGEHYF. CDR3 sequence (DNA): TGTACCAGCAGCCCCGGACAGGGGGATTATGGCGAGCACTACTTC.

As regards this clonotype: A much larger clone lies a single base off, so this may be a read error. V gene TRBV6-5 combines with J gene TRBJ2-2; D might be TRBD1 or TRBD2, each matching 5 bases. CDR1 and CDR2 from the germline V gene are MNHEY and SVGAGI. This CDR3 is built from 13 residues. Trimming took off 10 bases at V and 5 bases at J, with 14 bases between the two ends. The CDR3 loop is CANRAGTTGELFF. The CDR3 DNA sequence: TGTGCCAACAGAGCAGGGACGACCGGGGAGCTGTTTTTT.

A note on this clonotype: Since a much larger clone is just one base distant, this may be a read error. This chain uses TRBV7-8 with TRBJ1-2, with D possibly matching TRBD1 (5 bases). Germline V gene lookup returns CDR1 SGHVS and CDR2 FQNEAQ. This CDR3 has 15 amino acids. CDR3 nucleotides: TGTGTCAGCAGCTTAAGTTCGGGGTCAGGGTATGGCTACACCTTC. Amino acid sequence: CVSSLSSGSGYGYTF.

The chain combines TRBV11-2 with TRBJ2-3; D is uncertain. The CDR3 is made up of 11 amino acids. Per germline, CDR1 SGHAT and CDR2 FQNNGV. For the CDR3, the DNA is TGTGTCGGCAGCCCTTTGGATACGCAGTATTTT. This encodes CVGSPLDTQYF.

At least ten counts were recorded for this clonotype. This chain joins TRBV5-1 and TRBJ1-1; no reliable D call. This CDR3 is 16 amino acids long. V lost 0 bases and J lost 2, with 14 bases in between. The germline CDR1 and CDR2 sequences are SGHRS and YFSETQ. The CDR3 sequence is CASSLEARVRNTEAFF. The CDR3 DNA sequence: TGCGCCAGCAGCTTGGAGGCTCGGGTGAGAAACACTGAAGCTTTCTTT. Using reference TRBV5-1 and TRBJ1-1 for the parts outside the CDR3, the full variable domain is KAGVTQTPRYLIKTRGQQVTLSCSPISGHRSVSWYQQTPGQGLQFLFEYFSETQRNKGNFPGRFSGRQFSNSRSEMNVSTLELGDSALYLCASSLEARVRNTEAFFGQGTRLTVV.

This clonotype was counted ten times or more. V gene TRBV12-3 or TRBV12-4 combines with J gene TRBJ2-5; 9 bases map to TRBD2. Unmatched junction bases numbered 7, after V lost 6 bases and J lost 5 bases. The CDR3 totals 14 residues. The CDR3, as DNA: TGTGCCAGCAGCCGGAGCGGGAGGTTGGAGACCCAGTACTTC. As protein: CASSRSGRLETQYF.

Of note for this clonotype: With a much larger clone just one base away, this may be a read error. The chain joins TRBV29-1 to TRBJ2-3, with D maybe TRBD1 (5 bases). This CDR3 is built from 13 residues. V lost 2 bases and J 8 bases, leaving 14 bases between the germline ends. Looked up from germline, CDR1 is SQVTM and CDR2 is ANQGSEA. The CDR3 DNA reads TGCAGCGTTGAAATGACATGGCAGGGTACGCAGTATTTT. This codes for CSVEMTWQGTQYF.